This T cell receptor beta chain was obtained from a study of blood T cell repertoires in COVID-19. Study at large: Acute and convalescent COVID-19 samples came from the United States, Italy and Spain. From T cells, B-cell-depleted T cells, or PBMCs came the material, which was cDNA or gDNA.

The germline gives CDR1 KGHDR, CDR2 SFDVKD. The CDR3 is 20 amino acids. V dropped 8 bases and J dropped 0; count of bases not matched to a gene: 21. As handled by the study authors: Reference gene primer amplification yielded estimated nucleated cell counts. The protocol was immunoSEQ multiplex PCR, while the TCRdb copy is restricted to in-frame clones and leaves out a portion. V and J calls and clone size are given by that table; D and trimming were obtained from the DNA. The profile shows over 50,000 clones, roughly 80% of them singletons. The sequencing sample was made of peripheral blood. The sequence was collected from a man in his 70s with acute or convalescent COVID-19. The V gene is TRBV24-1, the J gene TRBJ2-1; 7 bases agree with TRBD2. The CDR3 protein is CATIGQPGLPQTGSYNEQFF. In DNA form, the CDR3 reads TGTGCCACCATCGGGCAACCGGGACTACCCCAAACAGGCTCCTACAATGAGCAGTTCTTC.